This T cell receptor (beta chain) appears in the sequencing data of a study of T cells in Graves' hyperthyroidism and ophthalmopathy. Template material for amplifying TCR beta CDR3 regions consisted of RNA transcripts. Primed by the HTBI set, a first-round RT-PCR was run on the TCR CDR3. TCRdb analysed the multiplex PCR reads with MiXCR anew, one entry per CDR3 protein. The repertoire holds under 300,000 distinct CDR3 sequences, with approximately 26% as singletons. Points on this clonotype: Its specificity is unknown.

Trimming removed 6 bases at V and 3 bases at J, with 11 bases between. Germline loops: CDR1 MRHNA, CDR2 SNTAGT. This CDR3 region has 13 residues. Study-wide results and caveats: Appearing also in blood were most of the thyroid clonotypes expanded above 0.001.

Sequenced: blood. This sequence originates from a man between 35 and 55 years old with Graves' hyperthyroidism that later progressed to Graves' ophthalmopathy. The V and J genes are TRBV6-4 and TRBJ2-5, with TRBD2 as a possible D gene (6 bases). CDR3 DNA sequence: TGTGCCAGCAGGGCTTGGGGGGAAGAGACCCAGTACTTC. This translates into CASRAWGEETQYF.